This T cell receptor beta chain was identified in a study of T-cell reconstitution after alpha-beta-depleted transplantation in children. General study findings and limits: Newly generated T cells supplied most T-cell counts and diversity one year post-transplant. Alpha-beta T cells about two months after transplant reportedly derived from several hundred expanded graft clones. After transplant, high TCRbeta diversity at day 60 in some patients arose from surviving recipient T cells and thymic progenitors.

Notes on this clonotype: No antigen is known for it.

The authors prepared the TCRbeta library with unique molecular identifiers. One entry per CDR3 protein, called by TCRdb with MiXCR from the PCR reads. The table includes more than 300,000 distinct CDR3 sequences, 15% to 20% detected once. The CDR3 has 14 residues. V lost 1 base to trimming and J lost 2 bases, with 9 bases between them. Germline V gene lookup returns CDR1 MGHRA and CDR2 YSYEKL. This receptor was identified in a male patient between 2 and 9 years old who had a stem cell transplant for acute lymphoblastic leukemia, so the T cells may come from the graft donor. The sequencing here drew on PBMCs, mostly from graft donor cells, taken 360 days after TCRalphabeta/CD19-depleted stem cell transplant. The chain has TRBV4-1 and TRBJ2-7; D gene ambiguous. The CDR3 sequence is CASSQAMAPYEQYF. The CDR3 coding sequence is TGCGCCAGCAGCCAAGCTATGGCCCCCTACGAGCAGTACTTC.